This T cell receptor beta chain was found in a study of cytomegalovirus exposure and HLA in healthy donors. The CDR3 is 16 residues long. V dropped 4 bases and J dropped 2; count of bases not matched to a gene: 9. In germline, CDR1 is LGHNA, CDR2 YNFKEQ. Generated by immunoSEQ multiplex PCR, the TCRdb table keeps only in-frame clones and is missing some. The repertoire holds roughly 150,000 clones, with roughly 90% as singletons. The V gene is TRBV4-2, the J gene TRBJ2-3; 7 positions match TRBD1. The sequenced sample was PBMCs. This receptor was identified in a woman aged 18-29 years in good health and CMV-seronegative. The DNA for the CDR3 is TGTGCCAGCAGCCGAGGGACAGAGACTAACACAGATACGCAGTATTTT. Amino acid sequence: CASSRGTETNTDTQYF.